A single sample gave rise to the 28 T cell receptor beta chains below, sequenced in a study of T cell repertoires in aging, cancer and after chemotherapy. A mixed TRB-A/B primer pool amplified rearranged TRB by multiplex touch-down PCR. A single record per CDR3 protein comes from TCRdb applying MiXCR to the multiplex PCR reads. The data show 12,000 or so distinct CDR3 sequences, approximately 24% seen once. Amplification of TCR beta used genomic DNA extracted from peripheral blood. The sequencing input was blood. These TCRs come from a human donor in good health.

By proportion, this clonotype is medium-sized (0.01 to 0.1%). The rearrangement uses TRBV20-1 and TRBJ1-2, with D maybe TRBD1 (5 bases). The germline V gene encodes CDR1 DFQATT and CDR2 SNEGSKA (reference sequence). There are 13 residues in the CDR3. V was cut by 3 bases and J by 2 bases, with 10 bases left in between. The CDR3 region is CSARGDANYGYTF. The DNA for the CDR3 is TGCAGTGCTAGGGGGGATGCCAACTATGGCTACACCTTC.

J is TRBJ2-3 and V is TRBV28; a weak D match, TRBD2 (7 bases). Trimming shortened V by 4 bases and J by 0 bases, and 20 bases separated the two germline ends. The CDR3 consists of 18 residues. In germline, CDR1 is MDHEN, CDR2 SYDVKM. Here the CDR3 reads CASSSPLRGGYSTDTQYF. In DNA, the CDR3 is TGTGCCAGCAGTTCACCCCTGAGGGGGGGATATAGCACAGATACGCAGTATTTT.

This clonotype is deemed medium-sized. The J gene is TRBJ1-2, the V gene TRBV6-5, with 9 bases identical to TRBD1. Germline-derived CDR1 and CDR2 are MNHEY and SVGAGI. After removal of 6 bases from V and 2 bases from J, the junction contained 7 bases not matched to a gene. The CDR3 extends over 15 amino acids. This CDR3 reads CASRTAGQGNYGYTF. CDR3 in DNA: TGTGCCAGCAGGACGGCAGGACAGGGGAACTATGGCTACACCTTC.

This clonotype occurred a few times. The chain has TRBV7-9 and TRBJ1-6, with TRBD1 matching over 8 bases. The V segment lost 2 bases and the J segment 0 bases; nucleotides outside the gene matches: 6. The CDR3 consists of 18 residues. Germline loops: CDR1 SEHNR, CDR2 FQNEAQ (reference sequence). The chain's CDR3 is CASSLSGTGSSYNSPLHF. The CDR3 bases are TGTGCCAGCAGCTTATCCGGGACAGGCAGCTCCTATAATTCACCCCTCCACTTT.

The chain couples TRBV14 to TRBJ1-1; D is undetermined. With 1 base removed from V and 8 bases from J, the gap between germline ends came to 8 bases. The CDR3 is 12 residues long. Germline V gene sequence: CDR1 SGHDN, CDR2 FVKESK. In DNA form, the CDR3 reads TGTGCCAGCAGCCAAGCGCGGGCCGAAGCTTTCTTT. This translates into CASSQARAEAFF. The full variable domain, completed using reference TRBV14 and TRBJ1-1, is EAGVTQFPSHSVIEKGQTVTLRCDPISGHDNLYWYRRVMGKEIKFLLHFVKESKQDESGMPNNRFLAERTGGTYSTLKVQPAELEDSGVYFCASSQARAEAFFGQGTRLTVV.

The CDR3: CASSLDGAGGDTQYF. CDR3 in DNA: TGTGCCAGCAGCTTGGATGGGGCAGGGGGAGATACGCAGTATTTT. The chain carries TRBV5-5 and TRBJ2-3, with 7 positions matching TRBD1. The germline V gene encodes CDR1 SGHKS and CDR2 YYEKEE (reference sequence). This CDR3 contains 15 residues. Trimming at V came to 0 bases and at J to 5 bases, leaving 6 bases not matched to a gene. Together with reference TRBV5-5 and TRBJ2-3, the CDR3 gives the full variable domain: DAGVTQSPTHLIKTRGQQVTLRCSPISGHKSVSWYQQVLGQGPQFIFQYYEKEERGRGNFPDRFSARQFPNYSSELNVNALLLGDSALYLCASSLDGAGGDTQYFGPGTRLTVL.

V usage is TRBV27 and J usage is TRBJ1-2; D is possibly TRBD1 (5 bases). Trimming took 3 bases from V and 4 from J, leaving 12 bases between them. Looked up from germline, CDR1 is MNHEY and CDR2 is SMNVEV (reference sequence). This CDR3 spans 14 amino acids. The CDR3 is CASSFSLGAYGYTF. CDR3 DNA sequence: TGTGCCAGCAGTTTTAGTCTCGGGGCCTATGGCTACACCTTC.

A few counts support this clonotype. The V gene is TRBV6-2 or TRBV6-3, the J gene TRBJ2-7; 7 nucleotides line up with TRBD1. The CDR3 is made up of 14 amino acids. Germline V gene lookup returns CDR1 MNHEY and CDR2 SVGEGT. Unmatched junction bases numbered 6, after V lost 5 bases and J lost 2 bases. The CDR3 reads CASSTRQGTYEQYV. The CDR3 coding sequence is TGTGCCAGCAGTACCCGACAGGGAACCTACGAGCAGTACGTC.

By share, this clonotype counts as medium-sized. This rearrangement joins TRBV6-5 to TRBJ1-2; tentatively, D is TRBD1 (6 bases). The CDR3 consists of 14 residues. From germline, CDR1 is MNHEY and CDR2 SVGAGI. V was shortened by 8 bases and J by 2 bases, with 15 bases between the two germline ends. The CDR3 is CASRSRGGNYGYTF. DNA for the CDR3: TGTGCCAGCCGTAGCAGAGGGGGGAACTATGGCTACACCTTC.

The rearrangement links TRBV4-3 to TRBJ2-3; D is undetermined. V shed 0 bases and J shed 0 bases, with 19 bases lying between them. From germline, CDR1 is LGHNA and CDR2 YSLEER. CDR3 length: 19 residues. The CDR3 spells CASSQDDRRRSSSTDTQYF. CDR3 sequence (DNA): TGCGCCAGCAGCCAAGATGATAGGCGGCGCTCCTCTAGCACAGATACGCAGTATTTT.

This clonotype was seen more than once but under ten times. The J gene is TRBJ1-6, the V gene TRBV18, with 10 bases matching TRBD1. V trimming: 3 bases; J trimming: 9 bases; junction bases outside the gene matches: 2. The CDR3 runs to 14 residues. The germline CDR1 and CDR2 sequences are KGHSH and LQKENI. CDR3 sequence (DNA): TGTGCCAGCTCACCGGGACAGGGGAGTTCACCCCTCCACTTT. It specifies CASSPGQGSSPLHF.

Relative to its sample, this clonotype is medium-sized. The chain couples TRBV15 to TRBJ2-7; D call uncertain. The CDR3 has 11 amino acids. The germline V and J ends were trimmed by 0 bases and 7 bases, with 4 bases remaining between them. The germline V gene has CDR1 LNHNV and CDR2 YYDKDF (reference sequence). CDR3 loop: CATSRDREQYF. CDR3 nucleotide sequence: TGTGCCACCAGCAGAGACAGGGAGCAGTACTTC.

The chain couples TRBV5-4 to TRBJ1-1; D is perhaps TRBD1 (5 bases). V lost 2 bases and J 1 base, leaving 6 bases between the germline ends. CDR3 length equals 13 residues. Germline CDR1 is SGHNT and CDR2 is YYREEE (reference sequence). CDR3 nucleotides: TGTGCCAGCAGCTTACAGGAGAACACTGAAGCTTTCTTT. Its protein is CASSLQENTEAFF. The entire variable domain, with the rest obtained from reference TRBV5-4 and TRBJ1-1, is as follows: ETGVTQSPTHLIKTRGQQVTLRCSSQSGHNTVSWYQQALGQGPQFIFQYYREEENGRGNFPPRFSGLQFPNYSSELNVNALELDDSALYLCASSLQENTEAFFGQGTRLTVV.

This clonotype is deemed medium-sized. CDR3 nucleotide sequence: TGCAGTGCTAGGGGACTAGCGGGGGCCATTACCTACGAGCAGTACTTC. Translated: CSARGLAGAITYEQYF. The chain links TRBV20-1 to TRBJ2-7; 14 bases match TRBD2. CDR3 length equals 16 residues. Losses at the gene ends were 3 bases for V and 2 bases for J; bases not matched to a gene: 6. Germline V lookup: CDR1 DFQATT, CDR2 SNEGSKA (reference sequence).

This clonotype is medium-sized. The V gene is TRBV6-5, the J gene TRBJ1-4, with a weak D call TRBD1 (5 bases). V was cut by 0 bases and J by 7 bases, with 9 bases left in between. This CDR3 has 14 amino acids. The V gene's germline CDR1 is MNHEY and CDR2 SVGAGI. The CDR3 nucleotides read TGTGCCAGCAGTTACTCACAGGCCCCTGAAAAACTGTTTTTT. This translates into CASSYSQAPEKLFF.

The CDR3 loop reads CASSYSKGTGTHGYTF. CDR3 coding DNA: TGTGCCAGCAGTTACTCGAAGGGAACAGGGACCCATGGCTACACCTTC. The V gene is TRBV6-5, the J gene TRBJ1-2; D might be TRBD1 (6 bases). Germline V lookup: CDR1 MNHEY, CDR2 SVGAGI. With 0 bases removed from V and 6 bases from J, the gap between germline ends came to 17 bases. This CDR3 has 16 amino acids.

This clonotype counts as medium-sized (0.01 to 0.1%). The chain has TRBV6-4 and TRBJ2-1; D remains ambiguous. Trimming left V 3 bases short and J 4 bases short, with 13 bases between. Germline loops: CDR1 MRHNA, CDR2 SNTAGT. The CDR3 length is 15 residues. The DNA for the CDR3 is TGTGCCAGCAGTGAAAGGGCAGGAGAATACAATGAGCAGTTCTTC. This encodes CASSERAGEYNEQFF.

The chain links TRBV28 to TRBJ2-7, with a possible D match to TRBD1 (6 bases). CDR1 and CDR2 from the germline V gene are MDHEN and SYDVKM. The CDR3 totals 15 residues. The V end was cut by 1 base, the J end by 3 bases, with 13 bases between. CDR3 in DNA: TGTGCCAGCAGTTTATTTTCAACAGGGTTCTACGAGCAGTACTTC. This sequence encodes CASSLFSTGFYEQYF.

The chain has TRBV10-3 and TRBJ2-1; 7 bases are shared with TRBD2. The CDR3 covers 16 residues. Looked up from germline, CDR1 is ENHRY and CDR2 is SYGVKD. V lost 5 bases to trimming and J lost 7 bases; unmatched junction nucleotides: 14. The CDR3: CAISRGAGGGINEQFF. The CDR3 DNA reads TGTGCCATCAGTCGAGGGGCCGGCGGGGGAATAAATGAGCAGTTCTTC.

The CDR3 sequence is CAWSEVSSPQHF. CDR3 DNA: TGTGCCTGGAGTGAAGTGAGTAGCCCCCAGCATTTT. This chain links TRBV30 with TRBJ1-5, with D unresolved. The V and J ends lost 1 base and 10 bases respectively, with 11 bases between them. The CDR3 consists of 12 residues. Germline lookup yields CDR1 GTSNPN and CDR2 SVGIG (reference sequence). The full variable domain, completed using reference TRBV30 and TRBJ1-5, is SQTIHQWPATLVQPVGSPLSLECTVEGTSNPNLYWYRQAAGRGLQLLFYSVGIGQISSEVPQNLSASRPQDRQFILSSKKLLLSDSGFYLCAWSEVSSPQHFGDGTRLSIL.

The chain links TRBV24-1 to TRBJ1-2; tentative D call: TRBD1 (6 bases). The CDR3 has 13 amino acids. The germline V gene encodes CDR1 KGHDR and CDR2 SFDVKD. The germline V and J ends were trimmed by 10 bases and 2 bases, with 13 bases remaining between them. As DNA, the CDR3 is TGTGCCACAGGGGCAGGGGACAACTATGGCTACACCTTC. Translated: CATGAGDNYGYTF.

V and J are TRBV4-1 and TRBJ1-1; 10 nucleotides agree with TRBD1. Germline CDR1 is MGHRA and CDR2 is YSYEKL. This CDR3 comprises 15 residues. The V and J ends lost 4 bases and 1 base, in that order; junction bases with no gene match: 3. The CDR3 protein is CASSPRTGGNTEAFF. The CDR3 nucleotides read TGCGCCAGCAGCCCTAGGACAGGGGGGAACACTGAAGCTTTCTTT.

This clonotype has just a few counts. The rearrangement joins TRBV25-1 to TRBJ2-1; maybe TRBD2 (5 bases). V was cut by 6 bases and J by 0 bases, with 12 bases left in between. Germline V gene data show CDR1 as MGHDK and CDR2 as SYGVNS. This CDR3 is 15 amino acids long. The CDR3 nucleotides are TGTGCCAGCAGCGAAAGGCGGGTCTCCTACAATGAGCAGTTCTTC. Protein product: CASSERRVSYNEQFF.

This clonotype is medium-sized within its sample. J is TRBJ2-5 and V is TRBV6-5; D gene ambiguous. Trimming took off 6 bases at V and 0 bases at J, with 17 bases between the two ends. Germline values: CDR1 MNHEY, CDR2 SVGAGI. The CDR3 length is 16 residues. The CDR3 loop reads CASRPRVAINQETQYF. In nucleotides, the CDR3 is TGTGCCAGCAGGCCTCGGGTGGCGATCAACCAAGAGACCCAGTACTTC.

This clonotype occurred once. The genes are TRBV7-9 and TRBJ2-2, with 11 bases matching TRBD1. CDR1 and CDR2 (germline): SEHNR, FQNEAQ (reference sequence). After removal of 6 bases from V and 4 bases from J, the junction contained 4 bases not matched to a gene. The CDR3 has 15 amino acids. The CDR3 coding sequence is TGTGCCAGCAGTTCCGGGACAGGGGGCACCGGGGAGCTGTTTTTT. The encoded protein is CASSSGTGGTGELFF.

The chain is built from TRBV5-1 and TRBJ2-3, with TRBD1 matching 11 bases. Germline V CDR1 and CDR2: SGHRS, YFSETQ. The CDR3 spans 15 residues. V gave up 4 bases and J gave up 6 bases; unmatched junction bases: 7. The CDR3 DNA reads TGCGCCAGCAGCCCAGGACAGGGGGCGCAGGATACGCAGTATTTT. Translation: CASSPGQGAQDTQYF.

The J gene is TRBJ2-1, the V gene TRBV20-1, with 8 bases lining up with TRBD2. Germline CDR1 reads DFQATT; CDR2 reads SNEGSKA (reference sequence). After removal of 6 bases from V and 3 bases from J, the junction contained 7 bases not matched to a gene. This CDR3 is 14 amino acids long. The CDR3 DNA follows: TGCAGTGCAACCGGGGGGGCCGTCTACAATGAGCAGTTCTTC. This sequence encodes CSATGGAVYNEQFF.

In its sample, this clonotype was seen a few times. The chain has TRBV6-5 and TRBJ2-3; TRBD2 aligns across 8 bases. Unmatched junction bases numbered 12, after V lost 6 bases and J lost 4 bases. Germline lookup yields CDR1 MNHEY and CDR2 SVGAGI. This CDR3 contains 16 residues. As DNA, the CDR3 is TGTGCCAGCAGCCATTCGAGGGCCGGGGGGGCAGATACGCAGTATTTT. It yields the protein CASSHSRAGGADTQYF.